Each of the 28 T cell receptor beta chains below was sequenced from the same sample in a study of beta chain features in type 1 diabetes. What was sequenced were expressed TCRB transcripts, since all of the isolated RNA had been reverse transcribed. Method: immunoSEQ multiplex PCR; TCRdb's copy keeps in-frame clones and lacks some. This sample has under 250,000 clones, with about 25% found just once. Sample: central memory CD4+ T cells from blood. The receptors were sampled from a man aged 25-40 years in good health.

The chain combines TRBV5-1 with TRBJ2-3; 7 positions match TRBD1. Germline CDR1 SGHRS, CDR2 YFSETQ. The CDR3 extends over 15 amino acids. Trimming at V came to 0 bases and at J to 4 bases, leaving 5 bases not matched to a gene. The CDR3 sequence: CASSLDRGWADTQYF. Here the CDR3 DNA reads TGCGCCAGCAGCTTGGACAGGGGCTGGGCAGATACGCAGTATTTT.

This clone was observed many times. This chain uses TRBV28 with TRBJ2-6, with D unresolved. Germline V CDR1 and CDR2: MDHEN, SYDVKM. The V gene lost 6 bases and the J gene lost 0 bases, with 9 bases spanning the gap. CDR3 length equals 15 residues. The DNA of the CDR3 is TGTGCCAGCAGCCCAACCTACTCTGGGGCCAACGTCCTGACTTTC. Translating it yields CASSPTYSGANVLTF.

This clone was seen more than once but under ten times. V usage is TRBV4-3 and J usage is TRBJ2-7; 13 positions agree with TRBD2. CDR3 length: 17 residues. The germline CDR1 and CDR2 sequences are LGHNA and YSLEER. Unmatched junction bases numbered 6, after V lost 0 bases and J lost 4 bases. CDR3 nucleotides: TGCGCCAGCAGCCAAGATCGGTGGACTAGCGGGAGTTACGAGCAGTACTTC. Translating it yields CASSQDRWTSGSYEQYF.

CDR3 nucleotides: TGTGCCAGCAGCTTAGCAGGGGGAGAAGAGACCCAGTACTTC. It translates to CASSLAGGEETQYF. V and J are TRBV7-9 and TRBJ2-5, with a possible D match to TRBD1 (6 bases). Germline values: CDR1 SEHNR, CDR2 FQNEAQ (reference sequence). The CDR3 totals 14 residues. Trimming pared 0 bases from V and 3 bases from J, leaving 8 bases between.

The chain recombines TRBV6-6 with TRBJ1-2, with 11 bases fitting TRBD1. CDR1 is MNHNY, CDR2 SVGAGI, per germline (reference sequence). The CDR3 covers 13 residues. V dropped 5 bases and J dropped 6; count of bases not matched to a gene: 2. CDR3: CASSQDRGHGYTF. The CDR3 bases are TGTGCCAGCAGTCAGGACAGGGGGCATGGCTACACCTTC.

This clone was seen only a few times. The rearrangement uses TRBV10-3 and TRBJ1-5; D is perhaps TRBD1 (5 bases). This CDR3 is 12 amino acids long. V shed 8 bases and J shed 0 bases, with 5 bases lying between them. CDR1 and CDR2 from the germline V gene are ENHRY and SYGVKD. In DNA form, the CDR3 reads TGTGCCATCGGGGCTAGCAATCAGCCCCAGCATTTT. Residues: CAIGASNQPQHF.

The V call is TRBV25-1, the J call TRBJ2-5; no firm D call. From germline, CDR1 is MGHDK and CDR2 SYGVNS. V lost 6 bases, J lost 5 bases, and 16 bases lay in between. The CDR3 extends over 14 amino acids. The CDR3 reads CASSGSGSSETQYF. The DNA for the CDR3 is TGTGCCAGCAGCGGCTCGGGTAGCTCGGAGACCCAGTACTTC.

V is TRBV7-2 and J is TRBJ2-3; 7 bases fit TRBD2. Germline loops: CDR1 SGHTA, CDR2 FQGNSA. The CDR3 runs 17 residues. With 4 bases clipped from V and 4 bases from J, the junction kept 14 bases outside the gene matches. CDR3 sequence: CASSSPPGGGLSDTQYF. The CDR3 DNA is TGTGCCAGCAGCTCCCCCCCGGGGGGAGGTTTGTCAGATACGCAGTATTTT.

This clone was counted between two and nine times. V usage is TRBV5-6 and J usage is TRBJ2-1, with TRBD2 matching 12 bases. Germline CDR1 SGHDT, CDR2 YYEEEE. V gave up 3 bases and J gave up 3 bases; unmatched junction bases: 7. The CDR3 length is 17 residues. The CDR3 reads CASSSRTSGKYYNEQFF. CDR3 coding DNA: TGTGCCAGCAGCTCAAGGACTAGCGGGAAATACTACAATGAGCAGTTCTTC.

This clone was counted a few times. The chain recombines TRBV6-6 with TRBJ2-1, with D hard to call. The CDR3 has 11 amino acids. Trimming removed 7 bases at V and 7 bases at J, with 8 bases between. Looked up from germline, CDR1 is MNHNY and CDR2 is SVGAGI (reference sequence). The CDR3 sequence: CASTHKNEQFF. CDR3 in DNA: TGTGCCAGCACGCACAAAAATGAGCAGTTCTTC.

In this sample, this clone turned up a few times. CDR3: CAISGRGGHNEQFF. CDR3 nucleotides: TGTGCCATCAGTGGCCGAGGGGGGCACAATGAGCAGTTCTTC. The chain uses TRBV10-3 and TRBJ2-1; D may be TRBD1 or TRBD2 (6 bases each). Germline V CDR1 and CDR2: ENHRY, SYGVKD. The length of the CDR3 is 14 residues. V dropped 4 bases and J dropped 5 bases, with 12 bases sitting between them.

The chain recombines TRBV7-2 with TRBJ2-1; 12 bases agree with TRBD2. The CDR3 has 15 residues. In germline, CDR1 is SGHTA, CDR2 FQGNSA. The J segment lost 3 bases and the V segment lost 7 bases, leaving 4 bases of the junction unmatched. CDR3 region: CASTQTSGSYNEQFF. The CDR3 coding sequence is TGTGCCAGCACCCAGACTAGCGGGAGCTACAATGAGCAGTTCTTC.

This rearrangement joins TRBV6-5 to TRBJ1-6; D possibly corresponds to TRBD1 (5 bases). The V end was cut by 8 bases, the J end by 10 bases, with 12 bases between. This CDR3 contains 12 residues. CDR1 and CDR2 (germline): MNHEY, SVGAGI. This CDR3 is CASGGRTSPLHF. The CDR3 DNA sequence: TGTGCCAGCGGGGGGAGGACCTCACCCCTCCACTTT.

This clone was counted between two and nine times. This chain links TRBV18 with TRBJ2-5; the D gene is possibly TRBD1 (6 bases). There are 13 residues in the CDR3. Trimming removed 10 bases at V and 1 base at J, with 13 bases between. The germline V gene has CDR1 KGHSH and CDR2 LQKENI. The CDR3 nucleotides read TGTGCCACCTCCGGGACATTCCAAGAGACCCAGTACTTC. Translating it yields CATSGTFQETQYF.

This chain links TRBV30 with TRBJ1-4, with a weak D call TRBD1 (5 bases). Germline V gives CDR1 GTSNPN, CDR2 SVGIG (reference sequence). The V end lost 6 bases, the J end lost 0 bases, and 11 bases lay between the germline ends. The CDR3 length is 14 residues. CDR3 sequence: CACRGQPTNEKLFF. The CDR3 DNA sequence: TGTGCCTGCCGAGGACAACCAACTAATGAAAAACTGTTTTTT.

The chain uses TRBV2 and TRBJ2-2, with TRBD1 matching over 7 bases. There are 16 residues in the CDR3. Germline V lookup: CDR1 SNHLY, CDR2 FYNNEI. Germline trimming cut 2 bases from V and 1 base from J; bases unmatched to any gene: 4. The CDR3 DNA reads TGTGCCAGCAGTGAATTTCGGACAGGGAACACCGGGGAGCTGTTTTTT. It is translated as CASSEFRTGNTGELFF. Drawing the rest from reference TRBV2 and TRBJ2-2, the complete variable domain is EPEVTQTPSHQVTQMGQEVILRCVPISNHLYFYWYRQILGQKVEFLVSFYNNEISEKSEIFDDQFSVERPDGSNFTLKIRSTKLEDSAMYFCASSEFRTGNTGELFFGEGSRLTVL.

This clone is medium-sized by share. The rearrangement links TRBV30 to TRBJ2-7, with TRBD1 matching 9 bases. CDR1 GTSNPN and CDR2 SVGIG come from the germline V gene (reference sequence). This CDR3 is built from 14 residues. Germline trimming cut 3 bases from V and 3 bases from J; bases unmatched to any gene: 6. CDR3 region: CAWSHWGQGYEQYF. The CDR3, as DNA: TGTGCCTGGAGCCACTGGGGACAGGGCTACGAGCAGTACTTC. Full variable domain (remainder filled in from reference TRBV30 and TRBJ2-7): SQTIHQWPATLVQPVGSPLSLECTVEGTSNPNLYWYRQAAGRGLQLLFYSVGIGQISSEVPQNLSASRPQDRQFILSSKKLLLSDSGFYLCAWSHWGQGYEQYFGPGTRLTVT.

The chain joins TRBV4-1 to TRBJ2-1; 12 bases fit TRBD2. CDR1 MGHRA and CDR2 YSYEKL come from the germline V gene. The CDR3 has 16 residues. Germline trimming cut 3 bases from V and 7 bases from J; bases unmatched to any gene: 7. In DNA form, the CDR3 reads TGCGCCAGCAGCCATGGGCTAGCGGGGGGGTGGAATGAGCAGTTCTTC. Its protein product is CASSHGLAGGWNEQFF.

This clone has just a few counts. Other nucleotide sequences in the sample specify the same CDR3. The genes are TRBV6-5 and TRBJ2-1; 8 bases line up with TRBD2. The V segment lost 6 bases and the J segment 5 bases; nucleotides outside the gene matches: 3. CDR1 is MNHEY and CDR2 is SVGAGI in the germline V gene. The CDR3 extends over 13 amino acids. CDR3 in DNA: TGTGCCAGCAGAACTAGCGGCGACAATGAGCAGTTCTTC. This gives the protein CASRTSGDNEQFF.

Remarks on this clone: Other DNA sequences within the sample encode an identical CDR3. The chain has TRBV6-5 and TRBJ2-3; D uncertain. The germline V and J ends were trimmed by 6 bases and 4 bases, with 5 bases remaining between them. The CDR3 runs to 11 residues. In germline, CDR1 is MNHEY, CDR2 SVGAGI. CDR3 sequence (DNA): TGTGCCAGCAGAAGGGCAGATACGCAGTATTTT. This sequence encodes CASRRADTQYF.

The genes are TRBV10-3 and TRBJ2-3, with D possibly being TRBD1 (6 bases). V was pared by 7 bases and J by 1 base, with 12 bases between. Per germline, CDR1 ENHRY and CDR2 SYGVKD. CDR3 length: 14 residues. CDR3 DNA: TGTGCCATCAAGGGGGATACGGGCACAGATACGCAGTATTTT. It specifies CAIKGDTGTDTQYF.

The table lists this clone with a few counts. The chain has TRBV7-2 and TRBJ1-6, with 7 bases identical to TRBD1. Unmatched junction bases numbered 13, after V lost 5 bases and J lost 6 bases. Germline CDR1 reads SGHTA; CDR2 reads FQGNSA. The CDR3 loop spans 17 amino acids. The CDR3 sequence: CASSQPQGTSLNSPLHF. The CDR3 region has the DNA TGTGCCAGCAGCCAACCACAGGGGACTTCCCTTAATTCACCCCTCCACTTT. Using reference TRBV7-2 and TRBJ1-6 for the parts outside the CDR3, the full variable domain is GAGVSQSPSNKVTEKGKDVELRCDPISGHTALYWYRQSLGQGLEFLIYFQGNSAPDKSGLPSDRFSAERTGGSVSTLTIQRTQQEDSAVYLCASSQPQGTSLNSPLHFGNGTRLTVT.

This clone has a handful of counts. The CDR3 DNA reads as TGTGCCAGCAGTGCTTCTAGCGGGGGGGCTCCGAGCGAGCAGTACTTC. Translating it yields CASSASSGGAPSEQYF. The V gene is TRBV11-1, the J gene TRBJ2-7, with 12 positions matching TRBD2. Germline V gene sequence: CDR1 SGHAT, CDR2 FQDESV (reference sequence). Losses at the gene ends were 6 bases for V and 6 bases for J; bases not matched to a gene: 12. This CDR3 has 16 residues.

This clone was found a few times. The rearrangement uses TRBV29-1 and TRBJ2-7, with 11 bases matching TRBD2. Germline V gives CDR1 SQVTM, CDR2 ANQGSEA. The CDR3 extends over 14 amino acids. V dropped 7 bases and J dropped 1; count of bases not matched to a gene: 6. CDR3 nucleotides: TGCAGCGCCTACGGACTAGCGGGTTCCTACGAGCAGTACTTC. This gives the protein CSAYGLAGSYEQYF.

The chain has TRBV4-2 and TRBJ2-5; weak D call: TRBD1 (6 bases). Germline CDR1 reads LGHNA; CDR2 reads YNFKEQ. V gave up 1 base and J gave up 1 base, with 13 bases separating them. The CDR3 extends over 16 amino acids. CDR3 sequence reads: CASSQASQGSQETQYF. CDR3 DNA sequence: TGTGCCAGCAGCCAAGCTTCACAGGGATCCCAAGAGACCCAGTACTTC.

The chain combines TRBV10-3 with TRBJ2-5; D unclear. Germline CDR1 ENHRY, CDR2 SYGVKD. The CDR3 loop spans 13 amino acids. With 10 bases removed from V and 2 bases from J, the gap between germline ends came to 14 bases. The DNA of the CDR3 is TGTGCCAGCGCCTTGGACGGTCAAGAGACCCAGTACTTC. Its protein product is CASALDGQETQYF.

This clone was seen ten or more times. The rearrangement links TRBV7-2 to TRBJ2-7; maybe TRBD1 (6 bases). V was pared by 8 bases and J by 3 bases, with 14 bases between. CDR3 length: 13 residues. Germline CDR1 SGHTA, CDR2 FQGNSA. In nucleotides, the CDR3 is TGTGCCAGCTCCGGGACACCAGGCTACGAGCAGTACTTC. It codes for CASSGTPGYEQYF. The entire variable domain, with the rest obtained from reference TRBV7-2 and TRBJ2-7, is as follows: GAGVSQSPSNKVTEKGKDVELRCDPISGHTALYWYRQSLGQGLEFLIYFQGNSAPDKSGLPSDRFSAERTGGSVSTLTIQRTQQEDSAVYLCASSGTPGYEQYFGPGTRLTVT.

The genes are TRBV5-4 and TRBJ2-3, with 11 bases that match TRBD2. The junction had 8 bases not matched to a gene; V was cut back by 4 bases and J by 4 bases. Germline CDR1 and CDR2: SGHNT and YYREEE (reference sequence). The CDR3 consists of 16 residues. The CDR3: CASSPLAGGISDTQYF. The CDR3 coding sequence is TGTGCCAGCAGCCCTCTAGCGGGGGGTATCTCAGATACGCAGTATTTT.